This T cell receptor beta chain appears in the sequencing data of a study of cytomegalovirus exposure and HLA in healthy donors. Overall study context: In terms of ancestry, the Caucasian-associated cluster contained roughly 80% of the approximately 420 genotyped donors. Study-wide points: Cytomegalovirus association was assigned to about 150 TCR beta chains.

On this clone: Its antigen remains unknown.

The CDR3 loop spans 12 amino acids. Germline-derived CDR1 and CDR2 are LNHDA and SQIVND (reference sequence). V was shortened by 10 bases and J by 4 bases, with 13 bases between the two germline ends. Primers: 60 Vbeta forward and 13 Jbeta reverse. How the authors handled the data: Approximately 86 million unique TCR beta chains, 9.5 million to 14 million shared, were counted in a later analysis. Measured with immunoSEQ multiplex PCR; TCRdb has only the in-frame clones, and not every one. V, J and clone size reflect that table, while D and trimming were determined from the DNA. The table shows approximately 140,000 clones, with about four fifths occurring only once.

The chain has TRBV19 and TRBJ1-1, with D possibly matching TRBD1 (5 bases). The sequence derives from a human donor in good health. Material for sequencing was PBMCs. CDR3 residues: CATLGLGTEAFF. CDR3 bases: TGTGCCACCCTGGGGCTCGGCACTGAAGCTTTCTTT.